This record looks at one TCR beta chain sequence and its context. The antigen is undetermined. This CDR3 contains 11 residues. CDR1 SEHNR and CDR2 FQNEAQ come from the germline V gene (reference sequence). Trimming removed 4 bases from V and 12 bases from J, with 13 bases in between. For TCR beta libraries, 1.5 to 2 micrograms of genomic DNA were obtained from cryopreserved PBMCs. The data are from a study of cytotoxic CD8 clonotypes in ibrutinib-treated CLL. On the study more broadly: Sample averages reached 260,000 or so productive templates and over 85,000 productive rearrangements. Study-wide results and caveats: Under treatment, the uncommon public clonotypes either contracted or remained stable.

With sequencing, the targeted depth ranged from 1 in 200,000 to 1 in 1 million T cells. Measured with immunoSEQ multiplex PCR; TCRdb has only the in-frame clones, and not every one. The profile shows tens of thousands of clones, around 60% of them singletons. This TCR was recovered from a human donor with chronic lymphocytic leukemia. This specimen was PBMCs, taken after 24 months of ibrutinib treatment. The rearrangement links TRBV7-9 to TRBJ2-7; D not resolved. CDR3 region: CASSSEGGLYV. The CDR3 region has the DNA TGTGCCAGCAGCTCTGAAGGTGGATTGTACGTC.